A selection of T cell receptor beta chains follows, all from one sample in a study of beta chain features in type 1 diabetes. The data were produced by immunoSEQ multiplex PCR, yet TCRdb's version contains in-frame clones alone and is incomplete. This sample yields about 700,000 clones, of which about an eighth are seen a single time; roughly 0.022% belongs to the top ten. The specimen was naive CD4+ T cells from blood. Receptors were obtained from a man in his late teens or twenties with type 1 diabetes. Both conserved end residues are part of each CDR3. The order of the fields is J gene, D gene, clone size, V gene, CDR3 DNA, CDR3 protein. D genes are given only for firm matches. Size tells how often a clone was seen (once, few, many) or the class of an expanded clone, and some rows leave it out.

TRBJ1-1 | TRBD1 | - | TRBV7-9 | TGTGCCAGCAGCTTAGGGGCAGGGGGCTTGAACACTGAAGCTTTCTTT | CASSLGAGGLNTEAFF
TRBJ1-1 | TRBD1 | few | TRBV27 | TGTGCCAGCAGTTTGGGCAGGGGGAGGACTGAAGCTTTCTTT | CASSLGRGRTEAFF
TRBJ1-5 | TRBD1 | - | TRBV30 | TGTGCCTGGGGGCGTGGACAGGGGACTCAGCCCCAGCATTTT | CAWGRGQGTQPQHF
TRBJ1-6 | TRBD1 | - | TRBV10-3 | TGTGCCATCAAGGAGAGTGGACAGGGCTACTCACCCCTCCACTTT | CAIKESGQGYSPLHF
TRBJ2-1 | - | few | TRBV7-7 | TGTGCCAGCAGCTTAGGGTCGGTCGGTGAGCAGTTCTTC | CASSLGSVGEQFF
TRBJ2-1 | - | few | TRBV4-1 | TGCGCCAGCAGCCCCCTGACTAGTAATGAGCAGTTCTTC | CASSPLTSNEQFF
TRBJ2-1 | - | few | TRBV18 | TGTGCCAGCTCACCTGGGGACACCTACAATGAGCAGTTCTTC | CASSPGDTYNEQFF
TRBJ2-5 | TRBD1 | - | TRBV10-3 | TGTGCCATCAGCCCGGGACAGCAAGAGACCCAGTACTTC | CAISPGQQETQYF
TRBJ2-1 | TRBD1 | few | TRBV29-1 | TGCGGGGGACAGGAACTGGACAATGAGCAGTTCTTC | CGGQELDNEQFF
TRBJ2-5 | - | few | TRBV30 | TGTGCCTGGAGTGTGCTGCTAGAGACCCAGTACTTC | CAWSVLLETQYF
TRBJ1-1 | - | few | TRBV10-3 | TGTGCCATCAGTGATGTAGGCGTTGAAGCTTTCTTT | CAISDVGVEAFF
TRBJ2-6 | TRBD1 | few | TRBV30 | TGTGCCTGGGCCGGGACAGGGGGGTTCGGTAGCTCTGGGGCCAACGTCCTGACTTTC | CAWAGTGGFGSSGANVLTF
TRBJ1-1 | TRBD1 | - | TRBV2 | TGTGCCAGCAGTGTTAAGGGGGCGGACACTGAAGCTTTCTTT | CASSVKGADTEAFF
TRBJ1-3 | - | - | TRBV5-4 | TGTGCCAGCAGCTTCTCCTCTGGAAACACCATATATTTT | CASSFSSGNTIYF
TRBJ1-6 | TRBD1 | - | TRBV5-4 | TGTGCCATCCCGACAGGGGTGTATAATTCACCCCTCCACTTT | CAIPTGVYNSPLHF
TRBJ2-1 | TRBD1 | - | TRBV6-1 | TGTGCCAGCACCCACAGGGGGCTGTCTGATGAGCAGTTCTTC | CASTHRGLSDEQFF
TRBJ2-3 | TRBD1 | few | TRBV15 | TGTGCCACCAGCAGCAGACAGGGATCAGATACGCAGTATTTT | CATSSRQGSDTQYF
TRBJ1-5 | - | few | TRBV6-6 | TGTGCCAGCAGTTATGGGGGGGGCAATCAGCCCCAGCATTTT | CASSYGGGNQPQHF
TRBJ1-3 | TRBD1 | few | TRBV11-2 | TGTGCCAGCAGCTTTGGGACAGGGGTTGGAAACACCATATATTTT | CASSFGTGVGNTIYF
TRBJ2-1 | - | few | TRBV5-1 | TGCGCCAGCAGCTTTACAGGAGACCCCTCCTTCAATGAGCAGTTCTTC | CASSFTGDPSFNEQFF
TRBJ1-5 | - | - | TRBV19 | TGTGCCAGCCGGGACATCAATCAGCCCCAGCATTTT | CASRDINQPQHF
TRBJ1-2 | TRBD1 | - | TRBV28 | TGTGCCAGCAACGCGGGACAGAACTATGGCTACACCTTC | CASNAGQNYGYTF
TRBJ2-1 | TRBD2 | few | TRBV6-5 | TGTGCCAGCAGTTCTACGACTAGCGGGGAGTACAATGAGCAGTTCTTC | CASSSTTSGEYNEQFF
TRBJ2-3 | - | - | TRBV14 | TGTGCCAGCAGCCAACTGGCGGCGACAGATTACACAGATACGCAGTATTTT | CASSQLAATDYTDTQYF
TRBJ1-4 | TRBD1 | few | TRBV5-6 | TGTGCCAGCAGCCCGGACAGGGTCCTCGAAAAACTGTTTTTT | CASSPDRVLEKLFF
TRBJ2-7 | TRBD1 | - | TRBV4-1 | TGCGCCAGCAGCCGCTCGACAGGGGCCTACGAGCAGTACTTC | CASSRSTGAYEQYF
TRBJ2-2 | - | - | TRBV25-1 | TGTGCCAGCAGGATCACCGGGGAGCTGTTTTTT | CASRITGELFF
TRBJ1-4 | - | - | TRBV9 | TGTGCCAGCAGCTCCGGGACAAATTATGAAAAACTGTTTTTT | CASSSGTNYEKLFF
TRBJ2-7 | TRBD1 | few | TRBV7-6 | TGTGCCAGCAGGGGACAGACCTACGAGCAGTACTTC | CASRGQTYEQYF
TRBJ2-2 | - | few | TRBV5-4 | TGTGCCAGCAGCTTGGGTTTAGCGCGAGACACCGGGGAGCTGTTTTTT | CASSLGLARDTGELFF
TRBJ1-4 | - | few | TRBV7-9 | TGTGCCAGCAGCCCAGGGACATCTAATGAAAAACTGTTTTTT | CASSPGTSNEKLFF
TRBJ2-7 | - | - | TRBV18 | TGTGCCAGCTCACCGACGGGACTCCATTACGAGCAGTACTTC | CASSPTGLHYEQYF
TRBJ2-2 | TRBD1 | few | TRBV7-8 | TGTGCCAGCAGCACGGGACAGGGGCCCACCGGGGAGCTGTTTTTT | CASSTGQGPTGELFF
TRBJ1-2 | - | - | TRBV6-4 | TGTGCCAGCAGTGACCTAGGTTCTGGCTACACCTTC | CASSDLGSGYTF
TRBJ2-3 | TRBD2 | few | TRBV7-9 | TGTGCCAGCAGCTTAGCGCGGGGGACCGACCGCACAGATACGCAGTATTTT | CASSLARGTDRTDTQYF
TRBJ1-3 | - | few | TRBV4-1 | TGCGCCAGCAGCCAAGAGACAGACTCTGGAAACACCATATATTTT | CASSQETDSGNTIYF
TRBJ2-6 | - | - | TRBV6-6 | TGTGCCAGCAGCCTGAGGGGGGCCAACGTCCTGACTTTC | CASSLRGANVLTF
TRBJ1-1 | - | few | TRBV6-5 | TGTGCCAGCAGAGACCAGGGTGAAGCTTTCTTT | CASRDQGEAFF
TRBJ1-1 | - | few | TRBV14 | TGTGCCAGCAGCCCTATTATGGACACTGAAGCTTTCTTT | CASSPIMDTEAFF
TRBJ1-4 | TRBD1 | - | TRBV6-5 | TGTGCCAGCAGTTCCGGGACAGGGGGTGAAAAACTGTTTTTT | CASSSGTGGEKLFF
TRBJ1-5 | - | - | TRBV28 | TGTGCCAGCAGTTCCAGCGGGCCCCAGCATTTT | CASSSSGPQHF
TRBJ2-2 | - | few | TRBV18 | TGTGCCAGCTCACCAAACTCGGGACACAGTAACACCGGGGAGCTGTTTTTT | CASSPNSGHSNTGELFF
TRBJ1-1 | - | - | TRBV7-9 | TGTGCCAGCAGCTTGGAGGGAGGCACTGAAGCTTTCTTT | CASSLEGGTEAFF
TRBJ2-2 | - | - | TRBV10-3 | TGTGCCATCAGTGATTTGGGGGTCGGGGAGCTGTTTTTT | CAISDLGVGELFF
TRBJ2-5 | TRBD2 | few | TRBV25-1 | TGTGCCAGCAGTTCTCATCAGCGGGGGCGCCAAGAGACCCAGTACTTC | CASSSHQRGRQETQYF
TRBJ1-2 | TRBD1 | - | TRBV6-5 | TGTGCCAGCAGTTACTTGCCCGGGACAGGGTATGGCTACACCTTC | CASSYLPGTGYGYTF
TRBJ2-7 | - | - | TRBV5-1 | TGCGCCAGCAGCTTGTCCGGGGGCTACGAGCAGTACTTC | CASSLSGGYEQYF
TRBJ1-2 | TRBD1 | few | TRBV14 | TGTGCCAGCAGCCAAGCCTGGGACAGGGCCTATGGCTACACCTTC | CASSQAWDRAYGYTF
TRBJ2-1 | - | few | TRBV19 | TGTGCCAGTAAGGACCAACAGGGTGTGAGTGAGCAGTTCTTC | CASKDQQGVSEQFF
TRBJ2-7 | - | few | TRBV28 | TGTGCCACTCCGCCAAGGGGTTACTACGAGCAGTACTTC | CATPPRGYYEQYF
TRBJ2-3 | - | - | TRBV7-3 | TGTGCCAGCAGCTCCGGAGGAAGCACAGATACGCAGTATTTT | CASSSGGSTDTQYF
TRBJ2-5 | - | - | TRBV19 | TGTGCCAGTAGTATAGACCAAGAGACCCAGTACTTC | CASSIDQETQYF
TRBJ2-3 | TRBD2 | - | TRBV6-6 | TGTGCCAGCAGTCCCCTCGGGGGGGATACGCAGTATTTT | CASSPLGGDTQYF
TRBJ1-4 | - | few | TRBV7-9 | TGTGCCAGCAGCCACGAGAGGGGAGAAAAACTGTTTTTT | CASSHERGEKLFF
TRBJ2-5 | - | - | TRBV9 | TGTGCCAGCAGCGTAGGTGGGGGAGACCCTTGGGAGACCCAGTACTTC | CASSVGGGDPWETQYF
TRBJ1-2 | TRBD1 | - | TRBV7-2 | TGTGCCAGCAGCTTAGAAGGGACAGGGTCCCTCTATGGCTACACCTTC | CASSLEGTGSLYGYTF
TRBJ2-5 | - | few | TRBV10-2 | TGCGCCAGCATAACTAACGGCAGTGAGACCCAGTACTTC | CASITNGSETQYF
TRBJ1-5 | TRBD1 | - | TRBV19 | TGTGCCAGTGAGACAGGGAGGATTGGCAATCAGCCCCAGCATTTT | CASETGRIGNQPQHF
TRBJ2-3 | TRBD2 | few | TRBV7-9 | TGTGCCAGCAGCCCGAGGACTAGCGGGGGTCTTGGTACGCAGTATTTT | CASSPRTSGGLGTQYF
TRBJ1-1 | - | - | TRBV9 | TGTGCCAGCAGCGTAGATGGGGGAGGAACTGAAGCTTTCTTT | CASSVDGGGTEAFF